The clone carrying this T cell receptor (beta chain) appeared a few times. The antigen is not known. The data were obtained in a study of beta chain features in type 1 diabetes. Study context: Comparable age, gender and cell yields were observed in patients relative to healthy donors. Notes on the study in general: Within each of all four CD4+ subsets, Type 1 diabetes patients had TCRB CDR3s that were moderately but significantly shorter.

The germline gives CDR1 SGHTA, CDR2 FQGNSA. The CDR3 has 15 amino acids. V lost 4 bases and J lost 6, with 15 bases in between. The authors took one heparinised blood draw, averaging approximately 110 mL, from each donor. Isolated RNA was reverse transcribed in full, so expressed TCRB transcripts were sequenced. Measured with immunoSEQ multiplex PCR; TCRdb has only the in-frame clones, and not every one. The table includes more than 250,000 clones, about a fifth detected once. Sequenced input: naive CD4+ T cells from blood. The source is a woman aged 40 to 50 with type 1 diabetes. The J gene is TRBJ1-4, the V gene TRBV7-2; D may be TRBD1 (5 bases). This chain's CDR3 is CASSSYRTYDEKLFF. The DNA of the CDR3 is TGTGCCAGCAGCTCCTACAGGACGTACGATGAAAAACTGTTTTTT.